This T cell receptor (beta chain) was found in a study of blood T cell repertoires in COVID-19 (dated by TCRdb to about 2020). Regarding the complete study: Collaborator samples came from the United States, Italy and Spain and covered acute and convalescent phases of COVID-19. The prospective study material was composed of cDNA or gDNA derived from T cells, B-cell-depleted T cells, or PBMCs. The dataset comprised deeply sampled blood TCRbeta repertoires from subjects exposed to, actively infected with, or recovered from COVID-19. The repertoires were released in a freely available public database meant as a resource for research on the immune response to SARS-CoV-2. Samples came from the ongoing ImmuneRACE study (first 160 participants) plus 1,254 subjects from 6 global collaborators. Sample metadata almost always included a de-identified subject ID, COVID-19 status, age in years and sex. Where available, HLA class I and class II types were taken from metadata supplied by the sample provider and were not determined by assay-based typing.

Here is what the overall study found, with its caveats: Clinical and demographic metadata were provided uncurated, with the amount varying by source and participant.

Concerning this clone: The antigen this receptor binds is unknown. Base quality data are lacking; no much larger clone is found one base away.

At one collaborating source in Seattle, patients were enrolled during active infection and were followed longitudinally through the course of disease. Each collaborating institution followed its own protocols to collect whole blood in K2EDTA tubes. For TCRbeta analysis, collaborators shipped samples in one of three forms: frozen whole blood, isolated PBMCs, or DNA extracted from either of those sample types. TCRbeta CDR3 regions were amplified from genomic DNA using the immunoSEQ Assay, a bias-controlled multiplex PCR. As for how the authors treated the data: The number of nucleated cells in each sample was estimated by amplification of reference gene primers within the assay. Sequence reads were collapsed and filtered to measure the absolute abundance of every unique TCRbeta CDR3 rearrangement. For each sample, productive Simpson clonality was calculated as the square root of Simpson's diversity index over productive rearrangements. The source is immuneACCESS, and TCRdb retained only in-frame sequences with V and J called. Part of the clones is not carried over; for the studies checked, unresolved V genes explain less than half of this, and the remainder is unexplained. That table supplies the V and J calls and clone size; D and trimming were determined from the DNA. Within this sample are nearly 110,000 clones, with around 78% of them counted one time only. 6.2% of the sample lies in the top ten.

From the cysteine up to the phenylalanine, the CDR3 has a length of 15 residues. The sequence is cut down to CDR3 DNA, 45 bases in frame from base 1. For CDR1 and CDR2, the germline V gene lists SGHRS and YFSETQ. V is pared back by 0 bases and J by 1 base, with 7 bases lying between the germline termini. The specimen sequenced was peripheral blood. The sequence is built from TRBV5-1 and TRBJ2-2, with TRBD1 tentatively as D gene (6 bases match). This TCR was recovered from an older man with COVID-19, enrolled during active disease. The CDR3 protein: CASSLGQENTGELFF. The sequence in DNA is TGCGCCAGCAGCTTGGGACAGGAGAACACCGGGGAGCTGTTTTTT.